Listed here are 10 T cell receptor beta chains from one sample, sequenced in a study of cytomegalovirus exposure and HLA in healthy donors. The PCR ran on 60 Vbeta and 13 Jbeta primers. The method was immunoSEQ multiplex PCR; TCRdb's version includes in-frame clones alone and lacks a portion of them. The sample includes over 80,000 clones, 76% of them seen just once. Sequencing used PBMCs. These receptors all come from a man aged 40-55 years in good health and CMV-seronegative.

In this sample, this clone turned up a few times. The V gene is TRBV28, the J gene TRBJ2-4, with D uncertain. The V end lost 3 bases, the J end lost 8 bases, and 5 bases lay between the germline ends. Germline V gene lookup returns CDR1 MDHEN and CDR2 SYDVKM. This CDR3 contains 11 residues. In nucleotides, the CDR3 is TGTGCCAGCAGTTTCCCGGACATTCAGTACTTC. As protein: CASSFPDIQYF.

V is TRBV7-9 and J is TRBJ1-4; the match to TRBD1 covers 10 bases. Germline lookup yields CDR1 SEHNR and CDR2 FQNEAQ (reference sequence). The length of the CDR3 is 17 residues. V lost 4 bases and J lost 6; bases outside the gene matches: 11. For the CDR3, the DNA is TGTGCCAGCAGCTCGCGGACAGGGGGAATGCAAGATGAAAAACTGTTTTTT. Its protein is CASSSRTGGMQDEKLFF.

The rearrangement uses TRBV28 and TRBJ2-5, with 10 positions matching TRBD2. V was pared by 4 bases and J by 3 bases, with 5 bases of the junction left unmatched. In germline, CDR1 is MDHEN, CDR2 SYDVKM. The CDR3 consists of 15 residues. The CDR3 DNA follows: TGTGCCAGCAGTTCCGGACTAGCGGTAGAAGAGACCCAGTACTTC. Its translation is CASSSGLAVEETQYF.

The chain's CDR3 is CASRPGQGMGDQPQHF. The CDR3 DNA reads as TGCGCCAGCAGACCCGGACAGGGAATGGGCGATCAGCCCCAGCATTTT. The chain combines TRBV5-1 with TRBJ1-5, with 8 bases lining up with TRBD1. CDR1 and CDR2 from the germline V gene are SGHRS and YFSETQ. The CDR3 sequence is 16 residues long. The junction had 12 bases not matched to a gene; V was cut back by 5 bases and J by 5 bases.

The chain joins TRBV11-2 to TRBJ1-6, with 10 bases that match TRBD1. Germline V CDR1 and CDR2: SGHAT, FQNNGV. V gave up 4 bases and J gave up 6 bases; unmatched junction bases: 6. This CDR3 contains 16 residues. CDR3 region: CASSSRTGGGNSPLHF. The CDR3 nucleotides are TGTGCCAGCAGCTCGCGGACAGGGGGAGGTAATTCACCCCTCCACTTT.

V gene TRBV4-1 combines with J gene TRBJ1-2; a weak D match, TRBD1 (6 bases). The length of the CDR3 is 13 residues. V was trimmed by 2 bases and J by 3 bases, leaving 7 bases between them. CDR1 and CDR2 (germline): MGHRA, YSYEKL. For the CDR3, the DNA is TGCGCCAGCAGCCAAAACAGGGACTATGGCTACACCTTC. Its translation: CASSQNRDYGYTF.

V is TRBV6-4 and J is TRBJ2-3; 10 bases map to TRBD2. The V gene's germline CDR1 is MRHNA and CDR2 SNTAGT. There are 15 residues in the CDR3. Germline trimming cut 4 bases from V and 4 bases from J; bases unmatched to any gene: 5. The CDR3 spells CASSGSGGAPDTQYF. CDR3 bases: TGTGCCAGCAGTGGAAGCGGGGGGGCCCCAGATACGCAGTATTTT.

V usage is TRBV5-1 and J usage is TRBJ2-3; 8 bases line up with TRBD1. Looked up from germline, CDR1 is SGHRS and CDR2 is YFSETQ. The CDR3 sequence is 19 residues long. Unmatched junction bases numbered 15, after V lost 3 bases and J lost 0 bases. CDR3 residues: CASSWGGQGTLVSTDTQYF. For the CDR3, the DNA is TGCGCCAGCAGCTGGGGCGGACAGGGTACATTGGTTAGCACAGATACGCAGTATTTT. Full variable domain (remainder filled in from reference TRBV5-1 and TRBJ2-3): KAGVTQTPRYLIKTRGQQVTLSCSPISGHRSVSWYQQTPGQGLQFLFEYFSETQRNKGNFPGRFSGRQFSNSRSEMNVSTLELGDSALYLCASSWGGQGTLVSTDTQYFGPGTRLTVL.

The chain is built from TRBV28 and TRBJ1-2; tentative D call: TRBD1 (5 bases). Germline loops: CDR1 MDHEN, CDR2 SYDVKM. With 3 bases removed from V and 7 bases from J, the gap between germline ends came to 15 bases. The CDR3 has 14 amino acids. This chain's CDR3 is CASSFRDLGGGYTF. CDR3 in DNA: TGTGCCAGCAGTTTTAGGGACCTCGGGGGTGGCTACACCTTC.

This chain uses TRBV5-1 with TRBJ2-2, with TRBD2 as a possible D gene (6 bases). Deletions cut 2 bases from V and 0 bases from J, with 14 bases between. The CDR3 sequence is 17 residues long. Germline V gene lookup returns CDR1 SGHRS and CDR2 YFSETQ. The CDR3 protein is CASSFDPGLTNTGELFF. The CDR3 coding sequence is TGCGCCAGCAGCTTTGATCCGGGACTCACGAACACCGGGGAGCTGTTTTTT.